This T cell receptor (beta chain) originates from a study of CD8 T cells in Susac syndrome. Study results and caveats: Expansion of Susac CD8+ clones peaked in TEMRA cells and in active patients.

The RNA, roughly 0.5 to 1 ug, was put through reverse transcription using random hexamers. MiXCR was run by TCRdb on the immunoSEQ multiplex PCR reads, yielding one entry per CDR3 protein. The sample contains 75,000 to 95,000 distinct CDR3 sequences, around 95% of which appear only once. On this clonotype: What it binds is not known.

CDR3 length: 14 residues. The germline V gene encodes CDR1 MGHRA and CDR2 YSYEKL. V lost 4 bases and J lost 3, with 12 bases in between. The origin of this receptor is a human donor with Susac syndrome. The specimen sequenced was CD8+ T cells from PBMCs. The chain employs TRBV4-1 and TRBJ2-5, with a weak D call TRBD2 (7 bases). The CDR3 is CASSPLGGEETQYF. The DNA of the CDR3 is TGCGCCAGCAGCCCCCTAGGGGGGGAAGAGACCCAGTACTTC.